The rows below give T cell receptor beta chains drawn from one sample of a study of shared clonotypes between healthy human individuals. Method: immunoSEQ multiplex PCR; TCRdb's copy keeps in-frame clones and lacks some. The repertoire includes 950,000 to 1,300,000 clones, roughly 80% of them detected once, and 1.2% to 1.5% sits in the top ten. What was sequenced was memory CD4+ T cells sorted from blood. The origin of the receptors is a man between 18 and 29 years old in good health. Both conserved end residues are part of each CDR3. The order of the fields is D gene, J gene, V gene, CDR3 protein. A D gene is named only where the DNA matches it firmly.

d_gene: .; j_gene: TRBJ1-2; v_gene: TRBV4-1; CDR3aa: CASSQFDGYTF
d_gene: .; j_gene: TRBJ1-5; v_gene: TRBV19; CDR3aa: CASSELETPQHF
d_gene: .; j_gene: TRBJ1-6; v_gene: TRBV27; CDR3aa: CASSLSMETGGVPLHF
d_gene: .; j_gene: TRBJ2-4; v_gene: TRBV1; CDR3aa: CTSSQDRVSGALAKNIQYF
d_gene: .; j_gene: TRBJ2-7; v_gene: TRBV5-1; CDR3aa: CASSFNRAEQYF
d_gene: .; j_gene: TRBJ1-6; v_gene: TRBV10-3; CDR3aa: CAIRQTGGFSPLHF
d_gene: .; j_gene: TRBJ1-2; v_gene: TRBV2; CDR3aa: CASSANSNYGYTF
d_gene: .; j_gene: TRBJ2-2; v_gene: TRBV5-1; CDR3aa: CASSLGPAANTGELFF
d_gene: .; j_gene: TRBJ2-1; v_gene: TRBV5-4; CDR3aa: CASSLETRQDNEQFF
d_gene: TRBD2; j_gene: TRBJ2-1; v_gene: TRBV6-6; CDR3aa: CASRYTSGGYNEQFF
d_gene: TRBD2; j_gene: TRBJ2-3; v_gene: TRBV19; CDR3aa: CASSIALAGGRSTDTQYF
d_gene: TRBD1; j_gene: TRBJ2-2; v_gene: TRBV7-2; CDR3aa: CASSPGQGYTGELFF
d_gene: .; j_gene: TRBJ1-2; v_gene: TRBV6-1; CDR3aa: CARRTDYGYTF
d_gene: TRBD2; j_gene: .; v_gene: TRBV18; CDR3aa: CASSGLAGIEQYF
d_gene: TRBD2; j_gene: TRBJ2-4; v_gene: TRBV11-1; CDR3aa: CASSLASGLAKNIQYF
d_gene: .; j_gene: TRBJ2-2; v_gene: TRBV7-2; CDR3aa: CASSLGVYTGELFF
d_gene: TRBD1; j_gene: TRBJ1-2; v_gene: TRBV19; CDR3aa: CASTQGQGVGYGYTF
d_gene: TRBD2; j_gene: TRBJ2-7; v_gene: TRBV6-6; CDR3aa: CASRPGLADSYEQYF
d_gene: TRBD1; j_gene: TRBJ1-6; v_gene: TRBV30; CDR3aa: CAWSPRDSRSPLHF
d_gene: TRBD1; j_gene: TRBJ1-1; v_gene: TRBV7-3; CDR3aa: CASSEQGRSEAFF